A selection of T cell receptor beta chains follows, all from one sample in a study of response to subunit inactivated influenza vaccine. TCRdb re-called the RT-PCR reads through MiXCR, storing one row per CDR3 protein. The data contain about 170,000 distinct CDR3 sequences, approximately 12% of them seen just once; the ten biggest clones take up less than 30%. This same sample was also taken into another study, of T cells expressing NK-cell markers.

The specimen comprised CD8+ T cells sorted from PBMCs, sampled approximately 13 days after vaccination. The receptors originated from a man in his fifties or sixties who received an inactivated influenza vaccine. The CDR3 runs from the conserved cysteine through the conserved F or W. Each record gives: D gene, V gene, clone size, J gene, CDR3 DNA, CDR3 protein. A D gene is named only where the DNA matches it firmly. Only part of the rows carry a size: once, few, many, or a class if the clone is expanded.

D gene: -
V gene: TRBV12-3/TRBV12-4
clone size: -
J gene: TRBJ2-1
CDR3 DNA: TGTGCCAGCAGTTTTGGTTCCCCGGTGGATGAGCAGTTCTTC
CDR3 protein: CASSFGSPVDEQFF

D gene: -
V gene: TRBV18
clone size: -
J gene: TRBJ2-7
CDR3 DNA: TGTGCCAGCTCACCACCCCACCGGGACTCGAGCTCCTACGAGCAGTACTTC
CDR3 protein: CASSPPHRDSSSYEQYF

D gene: -
V gene: TRBV6-2/TRBV6-3
clone size: -
J gene: TRBJ2-2
CDR3 DNA: TGTGCCAGCAGTTATTTAGCGGCCAAGAACGCCGGGGAGCTGTTTTTT
CDR3 protein: CASSYLAAKNAGELFF

D gene: -
V gene: TRBV15
clone size: few
J gene: TRBJ1-1
CDR3 DNA: TGTGCCACCAGCAGCCGGACAGACACTGAAGCTTTCTTT
CDR3 protein: CATSSRTDTEAFF

D gene: -
V gene: TRBV9
clone size: once
J gene: TRBJ1-2
CDR3 DNA: TGTGCCAGCAGCGTAGAGGCCAACTATGGCTACACCTTC
CDR3 protein: CASSVEANYGYTF

D gene: TRBD1
V gene: TRBV7-9
clone size: few
J gene: TRBJ2-7
CDR3 DNA: TGTGCCAGCAGCCCCACCTCAACCGGGACAGGGACCTACGAGCAGTACTTC
CDR3 protein: CASSPTSTGTGTYEQYF

D gene: -
V gene: TRBV29-1
clone size: -
J gene: TRBJ2-7
CDR3 DNA: TGCAGCGCCTTGGGACTAAGCGGGACACCCTCCTACGAGCAGTACTTC
CDR3 protein: CSALGLSGTPSYEQYF

D gene: -
V gene: TRBV19
clone size: few
J gene: TRBJ1-2
CDR3 DNA: TGTGCCAGTAGCCCGGGGGTCAACTATGGCTACACCTTC
CDR3 protein: CASSPGVNYGYTF

D gene: -
V gene: TRBV5-6
clone size: few
J gene: TRBJ1-1
CDR3 DNA: TGTGCCAGCAGCTGGGTGGAAGGAGATGACACTGAAGCTTTCTTT
CDR3 protein: CASSWVEGDDTEAFF

D gene: TRBD1
V gene: TRBV10-3
clone size: -
J gene: TRBJ2-7
CDR3 DNA: TGTGCCATCAGAACTCCGGACAGGGGAGACGAGCAGTACTTC
CDR3 protein: CAIRTPDRGDEQYF

D gene: -
V gene: TRBV7-9
clone size: few
J gene: TRBJ1-1
CDR3 DNA: TGTGCCAGCAGCTCGTTTCCTGAAGCTTTCTTT
CDR3 protein: CASSSFPEAFF

D gene: -
V gene: TRBV6-2/TRBV6-3
clone size: many
J gene: TRBJ1-2
CDR3 DNA: TGTGCCAGCAGTGGGACACCTACTAACTATGGCTACACCTTC
CDR3 protein: CASSGTPTNYGYTF

D gene: -
V gene: TRBV7-9
clone size: -
J gene: TRBJ2-7
CDR3 DNA: TGTGCCAGCAGCTTACCGGGACCCAGCACCTACGAGCAGTACTTC
CDR3 protein: CASSLPGPSTYEQYF

D gene: TRBD1
V gene: TRBV28
clone size: -
J gene: TRBJ2-7
CDR3 DNA: TGTGCCAGCAGTTGGACAGGGATCGCCTACGAGCAGTACTTC
CDR3 protein: CASSWTGIAYEQYF

D gene: TRBD2
V gene: TRBV4-1
clone size: -
J gene: TRBJ2-1
CDR3 DNA: TGCGCCAGCAGCCCTCTAGGTAGCGGGAGGGTTGAGCAGTTCTTC
CDR3 protein: CASSPLGSGRVEQFF

D gene: -
V gene: TRBV10-3
clone size: -
J gene: TRBJ2-7
CDR3 DNA: TGTGCCATCAGTGAGTTCGAAGGGGACACCCCCTACGAGCAGTACTTC
CDR3 protein: CAISEFEGDTPYEQYF

D gene: TRBD2
V gene: TRBV12-3/TRBV12-4
clone size: few
J gene: TRBJ2-1
CDR3 DNA: TGTGCCAGCAGTAAGACTAGCGTCGACTACAATGAGCAGTTCTTC
CDR3 protein: CASSKTSVDYNEQFF

D gene: TRBD2
V gene: TRBV27
clone size: -
J gene: TRBJ2-1
CDR3 DNA: TGTGCCAGCAGCCATCCGGGACTAGCGGGGGGGAGCGGGTCGAATGAGCAGTTCTTC
CDR3 protein: CASSHPGLAGGSGSNEQFF

D gene: -
V gene: TRBV4-3
clone size: -
J gene: TRBJ1-3
CDR3 DNA: TGCGCCAGCAGCCAAGAAGCACAGACTCCAAACACCATATATTTT
CDR3 protein: CASSQEAQTPNTIYF

D gene: -
V gene: TRBV7-6
clone size: few
J gene: TRBJ1-1
CDR3 DNA: TGTGCCAGCAGCTTAGCGTCGGGACGGATGAACACTGAAGCTTTCTTT
CDR3 protein: CASSLASGRMNTEAFF

D gene: TRBD2
V gene: TRBV27
clone size: -
J gene: TRBJ2-1
CDR3 DNA: TGTGCCAGCAGCCCAGGGACTAGCGGGAAAAATGAGCAGTTCTTC
CDR3 protein: CASSPGTSGKNEQFF

D gene: -
V gene: TRBV9
clone size: few
J gene: TRBJ1-2
CDR3 DNA: TGTGCCAGCAGCGCCTTGGGGGGAGGCTATGGCTACACCTTC
CDR3 protein: CASSALGGGYGYTF

D gene: -
V gene: TRBV27
clone size: few
J gene: TRBJ2-5
CDR3 DNA: TGTGCCAGCAAAACCAAGGCGGGACTCCAAGCGGGGACCCAGTACTTC
CDR3 protein: CASKTKAGLQAGTQYF

D gene: TRBD2
V gene: TRBV4-2
clone size: few
J gene: TRBJ2-7
CDR3 DNA: TGTGCCAGCAGCCAGGCAGACTGGCGGGGGTTCCAGATAAGCTCCTACGAGCAGTACTTC
CDR3 protein: CASSQADWRGFQISSYEQYF

D gene: TRBD2
V gene: TRBV7-2
clone size: -
J gene: TRBJ2-7
CDR3 DNA: TGTGCCAGCAGTCGAGCGGGAAAGAGCTACGAGCAGTACTTC
CDR3 protein: CASSRAGKSYEQYF

D gene: -
V gene: TRBV21-1
clone size: -
J gene: TRBJ2-3
CDR3 DNA: TGTGCCAGCAGCCGAGGGCGAGGGGGCACAGATACGCAGTATTTT
CDR3 protein: CASSRGRGGTDTQYF

D gene: -
V gene: TRBV5-7
clone size: -
J gene: TRBJ2-7
CDR3 DNA: TGTGCCATCGGCCCTGGGCGGCTCTGGGAGCAGTACTTC
CDR3 protein: CAIGPGRLWEQYF

D gene: -
V gene: TRBV29-1
clone size: few
J gene: TRBJ2-5
CDR3 DNA: TGCAGCGTTGATGGTCCCCGGAGGGGGGCACGGGAAGAGACCCAGTACTTC
CDR3 protein: CSVDGPRRGAREETQYF

D gene: TRBD2
V gene: TRBV19
clone size: -
J gene: TRBJ2-1
CDR3 DNA: TGTGCCAGTAGTACCTTCGGTAGCGGGGGGGAGAACAATGAGCAGTTCTTC
CDR3 protein: CASSTFGSGGENNEQFF

D gene: -
V gene: TRBV10-3
clone size: -
J gene: TRBJ2-5
CDR3 DNA: TGTGCCATCAGTGAGAAAAGGGAGACCCAGTACTTC
CDR3 protein: CAISEKRETQYF

D gene: TRBD1
V gene: TRBV28
clone size: -
J gene: TRBJ1-6
CDR3 DNA: TGTGCCAGCAGTTTTTTAGGGGGCGTCAATAATTCACCCCTCCACTTT
CDR3 protein: CASSFLGGVNNSPLHF

D gene: -
V gene: TRBV12-3/TRBV12-4
clone size: few
J gene: TRBJ2-5
CDR3 DNA: TGTGCCAGCAGAACGGCGGAGACCCAGTACTTC
CDR3 protein: CASRTAETQYF

D gene: TRBD1
V gene: TRBV6-1
clone size: -
J gene: TRBJ1-5
CDR3 DNA: TGTGCCAGCAGTGCGAGGACAGGGCGAGATCAGCCCCAGCATTTT
CDR3 protein: CASSARTGRDQPQHF

D gene: -
V gene: TRBV27
clone size: few
J gene: TRBJ2-7
CDR3 DNA: TGTGCCAGCAGTCTCATCACACCCGGGGCCAGGGGCGACGAGCAGTACTTC
CDR3 protein: CASSLITPGARGDEQYF

D gene: TRBD1
V gene: TRBV7-9
clone size: -
J gene: TRBJ1-4
CDR3 DNA: TGTGCCAGCAGCTTAGGCCCAGGGGGAACTAATGAAAAACTGTTTTTT
CDR3 protein: CASSLGPGGTNEKLFF

D gene: -
V gene: TRBV28
clone size: -
J gene: TRBJ2-1
CDR3 DNA: TGTGCCAGCAGTTTCGGCAGGGCCAATGAGCAGTTCTTC
CDR3 protein: CASSFGRANEQFF

D gene: -
V gene: TRBV3-1
clone size: few
J gene: TRBJ1-6
CDR3 DNA: TGTGCCAGCAGCCAAGATCCGAGCAAAGGGGGCTATAATTCACCCCTCCACTTT
CDR3 protein: CASSQDPSKGGYNSPLHF

D gene: TRBD2
V gene: TRBV6-2/TRBV6-3
clone size: -
J gene: TRBJ2-1
CDR3 DNA: TGTGCCACCTCTAGCGGAGCCTACAATGAGCAGTTCTTC
CDR3 protein: CATSSGAYNEQFF

D gene: -
V gene: TRBV12-3/TRBV12-4
clone size: -
J gene: TRBJ2-3
CDR3 DNA: TGTGCCAGCAGTTTGCCTAGTGAAGATACGCAGTATTTT
CDR3 protein: CASSLPSEDTQYF

D gene: TRBD2
V gene: TRBV10-3
clone size: few
J gene: TRBJ2-1
CDR3 DNA: TGTGCCATCAGTGAGGGGCGGGGGAATAATGAGCAGTTCTTC
CDR3 protein: CAISEGRGNNEQFF

D gene: TRBD1
V gene: TRBV11-1
clone size: -
J gene: TRBJ2-4
CDR3 DNA: TGTGCCAGCAGCGCTACTCCCGGGACAGGGGGCGCTGGGGCCAAAAACATTCAGTACTTC
CDR3 protein: CASSATPGTGGAGAKNIQYF

D gene: -
V gene: TRBV9
clone size: -
J gene: TRBJ1-2
CDR3 DNA: TGTGCCAGCAGCCAGGGAAATGGCTACACCTTC
CDR3 protein: CASSQGNGYTF

D gene: -
V gene: TRBV6-1
clone size: few
J gene: TRBJ1-1
CDR3 DNA: TGTGCCAGCACACTTCTACAGGGCGGTACTGAAGCTTTCTTT
CDR3 protein: CASTLLQGGTEAFF

D gene: TRBD1
V gene: TRBV15
clone size: few
J gene: TRBJ2-7
CDR3 DNA: TGTGCCACCAGCAGAGACACGGGACAGCTCATCCTGGACGAGCAGTACTTC
CDR3 protein: CATSRDTGQLILDEQYF

D gene: -
V gene: TRBV19
clone size: few
J gene: TRBJ2-1
CDR3 DNA: TGTGCCAGTAGTATAGTGTGGGGGACCAATGAGCAGTTCTTC
CDR3 protein: CASSIVWGTNEQFF

D gene: -
V gene: TRBV29-1
clone size: few
J gene: TRBJ2-3
CDR3 DNA: TGCAGCGTTGAGTTGGCTAGCGAAACAGATACGCAGTATTTT
CDR3 protein: CSVELASETDTQYF

D gene: TRBD2
V gene: TRBV28
clone size: -
J gene: TRBJ2-1
CDR3 DNA: TGTGCCAGCAGTTTACCTCGGACTAGCGGGAGTAGGTACAATGAGCAGTTCTTC
CDR3 protein: CASSLPRTSGSRYNEQFF

D gene: -
V gene: TRBV11-2
clone size: few
J gene: TRBJ2-7
CDR3 DNA: TGTGCCAGCAGCTTTGAACAGGGATTCTACGAGCAGTACTTC
CDR3 protein: CASSFEQGFYEQYF

D gene: -
V gene: TRBV20-1
clone size: -
J gene: TRBJ1-2
CDR3 DNA: TGCAGTGCTAGAGGGACCGTTTTGAGCTACACCTTC
CDR3 protein: CSARGTVLSYTF